This T cell receptor beta chain was sequenced in a study of metastatic and nonmetastatic thyroid tumors. Trimming shortened V by 0 bases and J by 0 bases, and 9 bases separated the two germline ends. There are 16 residues in the CDR3. The germline V gene encodes CDR1 WNHNN and CDR2 SYGVQD (reference sequence). This clone was recorded many times. Its antigen is as yet unknown. Methods used by the authors: Clinicopathological groups of papillary thyroid cancer showed CDR3 differences that were used to build a distant-metastasis classifier. TCRdb re-clonotyped the PCR reads through MiXCR. TCRdb, not the authors, supplied the V and J calls. This sample has about 27,000 clones; over 10% occur once, and the top ten carry 4.9%. Study-wide points: Compared with benign nodules, malignant thyroid tumors were reported to have significantly higher TCR beta diversity in both blood and tumor.

Ahead of thyroid surgery, no patient had received treatment of any kind. The origin of this receptor is a female donor with papillary thyroid cancer or a benign thyroid nodule (not recorded which). Some clones in this sample may be carry-over from other donors' samples. Sequences were obtained from blood. This chain links TRBV10-1 with TRBJ1-3; D possibly corresponds to TRBD1 (5 bases). The CDR3 bases are TGCGCCAGCAGTGAGTCGGGGGAAGACTCTGGAAACACCATATATTTT. The encoded protein is CASSESGEDSGNTIYF.